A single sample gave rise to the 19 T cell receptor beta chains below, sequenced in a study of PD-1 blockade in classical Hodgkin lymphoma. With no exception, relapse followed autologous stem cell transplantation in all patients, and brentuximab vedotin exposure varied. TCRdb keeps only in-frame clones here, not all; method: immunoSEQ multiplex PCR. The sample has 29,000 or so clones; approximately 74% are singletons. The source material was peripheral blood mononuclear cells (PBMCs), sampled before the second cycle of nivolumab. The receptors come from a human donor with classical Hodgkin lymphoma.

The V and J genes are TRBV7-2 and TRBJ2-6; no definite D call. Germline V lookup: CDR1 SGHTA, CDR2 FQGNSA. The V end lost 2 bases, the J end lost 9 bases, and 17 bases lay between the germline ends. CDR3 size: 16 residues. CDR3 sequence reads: CASSLSQSRSYNVLTF. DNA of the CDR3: TGTGCCAGCAGCTTATCTCAATCGCGGTCCTACAACGTCCTGACTTTC. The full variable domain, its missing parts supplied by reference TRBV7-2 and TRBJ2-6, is GAGVSQSPSNKVTEKGKDVELRCDPISGHTALYWYRQSLGQGLEFLIYFQGNSAPDKSGLPSDRFSAERTGGSVSTLTIQRTQQEDSAVYLCASSLSQSRSYNVLTFGAGSRLTVL.

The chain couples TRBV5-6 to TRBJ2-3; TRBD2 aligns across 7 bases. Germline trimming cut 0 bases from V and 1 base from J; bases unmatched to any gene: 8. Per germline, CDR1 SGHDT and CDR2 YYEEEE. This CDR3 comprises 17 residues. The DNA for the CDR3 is TGTGCCAGCAGCTTGGCCGCGGGGGACTTGCGCACAGATACGCAGTATTTT. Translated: CASSLAAGDLRTDTQYF.

The CDR3 bases are TGTGCCAGCAGTCGCGGGGGAAGCTCCTACAATGAGCAGTTCTTC. It yields the protein CASSRGGSSYNEQFF. This chain links TRBV6-5 with TRBJ2-1; 7 bases agree with TRBD2. Per germline, CDR1 MNHEY and CDR2 SVGAGI. The CDR3 is 15 residues long. Losses at the gene ends were 5 bases for V and 0 bases for J; bases not matched to a gene: 4.

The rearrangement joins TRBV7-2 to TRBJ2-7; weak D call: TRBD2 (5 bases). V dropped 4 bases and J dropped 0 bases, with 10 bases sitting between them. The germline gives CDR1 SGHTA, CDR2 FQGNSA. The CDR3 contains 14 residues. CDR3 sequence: CASSSDSYSYEQYF. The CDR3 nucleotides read TGTGCCAGCAGCTCGGACTCATACTCCTACGAGCAGTACTTC. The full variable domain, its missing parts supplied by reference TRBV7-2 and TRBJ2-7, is GAGVSQSPSNKVTEKGKDVELRCDPISGHTALYWYRQSLGQGLEFLIYFQGNSAPDKSGLPSDRFSAERTGGSVSTLTIQRTQQEDSAVYLCASSSDSYSYEQYFGPGTRLTVT.

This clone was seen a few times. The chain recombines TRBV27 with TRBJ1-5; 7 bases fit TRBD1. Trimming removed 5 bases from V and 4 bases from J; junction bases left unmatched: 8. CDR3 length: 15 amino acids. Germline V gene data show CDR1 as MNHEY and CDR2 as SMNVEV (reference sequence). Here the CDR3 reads CASSLARGGNQPQHF. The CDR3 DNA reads TGTGCCAGCAGTCTCGCCAGGGGGGGTAATCAGCCCCAGCATTTT.

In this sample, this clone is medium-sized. This CDR3 is CASSTGVLDEQYF. The CDR3 coding sequence is TGTGCCAGCAGCACAGGGGTGCTCGACGAGCAGTACTTC. This chain connects TRBV6-6 to TRBJ2-7; 7 bases are a match to TRBD1. CDR1 MNHNY and CDR2 SVGAGI come from the germline V gene (reference sequence). The CDR3 loop spans 13 amino acids. J gave up 5 bases and V 6 bases, and 7 bases lay outside the gene matches.

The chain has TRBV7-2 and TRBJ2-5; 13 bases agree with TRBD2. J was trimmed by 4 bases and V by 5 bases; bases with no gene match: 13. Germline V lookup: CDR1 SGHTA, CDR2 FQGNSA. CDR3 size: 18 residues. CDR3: CASSLGTSGARGAETQYF. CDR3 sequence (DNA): TGTGCCAGCAGCCTCGGGACTAGCGGGGCGAGAGGCGCAGAGACCCAGTACTTC.

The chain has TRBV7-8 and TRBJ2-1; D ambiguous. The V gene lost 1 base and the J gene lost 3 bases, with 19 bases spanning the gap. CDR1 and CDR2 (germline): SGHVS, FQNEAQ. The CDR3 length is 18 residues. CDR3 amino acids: CASSLDDPNTFYYNEQFF. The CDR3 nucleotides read TGTGCCAGCAGCTTAGACGATCCCAACACTTTTTACTACAATGAGCAGTTCTTC.

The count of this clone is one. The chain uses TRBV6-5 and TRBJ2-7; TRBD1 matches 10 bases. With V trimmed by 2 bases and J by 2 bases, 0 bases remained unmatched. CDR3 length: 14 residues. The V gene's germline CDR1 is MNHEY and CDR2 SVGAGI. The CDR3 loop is CASSYGTGAYEQYF. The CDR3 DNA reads TGTGCCAGCAGTTACGGGACAGGGGCCTACGAGCAGTACTTC.

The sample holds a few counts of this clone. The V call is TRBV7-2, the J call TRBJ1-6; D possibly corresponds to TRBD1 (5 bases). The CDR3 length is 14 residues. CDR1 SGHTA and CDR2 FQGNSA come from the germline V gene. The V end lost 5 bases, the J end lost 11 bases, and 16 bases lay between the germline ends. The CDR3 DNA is TGTGCCAGCAGCACACCCTCTGGGGGGACACCCCTCCACTTT. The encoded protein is CASSTPSGGTPLHF.

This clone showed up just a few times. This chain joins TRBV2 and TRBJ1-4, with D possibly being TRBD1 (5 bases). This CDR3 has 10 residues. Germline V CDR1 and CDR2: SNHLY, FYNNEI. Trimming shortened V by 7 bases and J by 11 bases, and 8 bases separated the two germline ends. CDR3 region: CASMGGKLFF. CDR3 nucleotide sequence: TGTGCCAGCATGGGGGGGAAACTGTTTTTT.

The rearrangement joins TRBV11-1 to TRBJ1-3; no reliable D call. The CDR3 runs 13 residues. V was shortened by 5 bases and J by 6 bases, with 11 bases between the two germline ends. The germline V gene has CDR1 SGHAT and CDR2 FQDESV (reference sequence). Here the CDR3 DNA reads TGTGCCAGCAGCCAATCAGCACAAAACACCATATATTTT. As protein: CASSQSAQNTIYF.

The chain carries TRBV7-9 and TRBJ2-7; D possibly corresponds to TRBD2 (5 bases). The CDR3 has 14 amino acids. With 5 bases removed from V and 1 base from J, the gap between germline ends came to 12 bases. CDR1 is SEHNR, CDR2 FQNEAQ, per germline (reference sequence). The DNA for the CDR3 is TGTGCCAGCAGCGACAACCTAGCTTCCTACGAGCAGTACTTC. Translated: CASSDNLASYEQYF.

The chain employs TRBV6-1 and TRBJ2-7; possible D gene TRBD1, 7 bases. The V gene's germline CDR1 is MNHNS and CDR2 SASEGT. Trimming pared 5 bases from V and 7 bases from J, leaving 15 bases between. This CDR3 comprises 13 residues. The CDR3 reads CASSLQQGREQYF. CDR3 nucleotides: TGTGCCAGCAGTCTCCAACAGGGGAGGGAGCAGTACTTC.

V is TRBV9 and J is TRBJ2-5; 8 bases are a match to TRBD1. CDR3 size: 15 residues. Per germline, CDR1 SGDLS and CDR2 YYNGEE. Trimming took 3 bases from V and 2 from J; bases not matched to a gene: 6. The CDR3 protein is CASSAIQGAQETQYF. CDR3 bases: TGTGCCAGCAGCGCGATCCAGGGGGCTCAAGAGACCCAGTACTTC.

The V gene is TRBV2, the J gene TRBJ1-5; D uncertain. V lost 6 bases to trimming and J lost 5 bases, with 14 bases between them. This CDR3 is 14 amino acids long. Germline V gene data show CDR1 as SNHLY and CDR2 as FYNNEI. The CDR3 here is CASSPRHGDQPQHF. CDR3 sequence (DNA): TGTGCCAGCAGCCCCAGACACGGGGATCAGCCCCAGCATTTT.

The CDR3 is CASSQGRLAGREQYF. The CDR3 DNA follows: TGTGCCAGCAGCCAAGGAAGGCTAGCGGGTCGTGAGCAGTACTTC. The chain uses TRBV4-2 and TRBJ2-7; 8 bases match TRBD2. Germline lookup yields CDR1 LGHNA and CDR2 YNFKEQ. V shed 1 base and J 7 bases; nucleotides not matched to a gene: 9. The CDR3 is 15 amino acids.

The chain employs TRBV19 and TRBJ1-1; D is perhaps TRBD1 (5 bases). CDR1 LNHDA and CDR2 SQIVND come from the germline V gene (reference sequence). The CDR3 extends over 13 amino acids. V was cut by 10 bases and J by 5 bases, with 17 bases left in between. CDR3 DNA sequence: TGTGCCACCAGTGGGGCAGGAGGAACTGAAGCTTTCTTT. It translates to CATSGAGGTEAFF.

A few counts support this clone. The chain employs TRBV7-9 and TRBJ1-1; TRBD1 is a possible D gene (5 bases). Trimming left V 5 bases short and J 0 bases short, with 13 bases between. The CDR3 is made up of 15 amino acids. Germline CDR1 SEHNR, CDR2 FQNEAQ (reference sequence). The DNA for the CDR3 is TGTGCCAGCAGCGACCCGAAGGGGCTGAACACTGAAGCTTTCTTT. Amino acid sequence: CASSDPKGLNTEAFF.